What follows are 14 T cell receptor beta chains derived from one specimen sequenced in a study of graft-versus-host responses after intestinal transplantation. The plating included around 200,000 irradiated, violet-dye-labeled stimulator cells together with around 200,000 CFSE-labeled responder cells. Data came from immunoSEQ multiplex PCR; TCRdb stores just in-frame clones and leaves some out. Altogether 5,000 to 6,500 clones are present, 30% to 40% being singletons, with the ten largest covering 25% to 35%. Specimen: alloreactive CD8+ T cells from a mixed lymphocyte reaction culture, collected before intestinal transplant. The subset denotes: CFSE-low proliferating T cells sorted from roughly six-day pre-transplant mixed lymphocyte reaction (GvH or HvG direction). The origin of the receptors is a human patient who received an intestinal transplant.

The genes are TRBV28 and TRBJ2-2; TRBD2 agrees at 7 bases. V lost 6 bases to trimming and J lost 3 bases; unmatched junction nucleotides: 7. Germline-derived CDR1 and CDR2 are MDHEN and SYDVKM. This CDR3 has 15 amino acids. The CDR3 spells CASSLRAGYTGELFF. The CDR3 DNA reads as TGTGCCAGCAGCTTGAGAGCGGGGTACACCGGGGAGCTGTTTTTT.

The sample holds a few counts of this clone. The chain links TRBV6-5 to TRBJ2-2, with 7 bases aligning to TRBD1. The CDR3 is 15 residues long. Germline CDR1 is MNHEY and CDR2 is SVGAGI. Trimming at V came to 4 bases and at J to 3 bases, leaving 5 bases not matched to a gene. In DNA, the CDR3 is TGTGCCAGCAGTTCTACAGGGGTGGACACCGGGGAGCTGTTTTTT. This gives the protein CASSSTGVDTGELFF.

This chain uses TRBV15 with TRBJ2-5, with 10 bases lining up with TRBD1. CDR1 is LNHNV and CDR2 is YYDKDF in the germline V gene (reference sequence). CDR3 length: 15 residues. V gave up 4 bases and J gave up 9 bases; unmatched junction bases: 11. CDR3 loop: CATSNPGTGEAAQYF. CDR3 in DNA: TGTGCCACCAGCAACCCTGGGACAGGGGAGGCGGCCCAGTACTTC.

The chain employs TRBV6-1 and TRBJ1-3; D unclear. The V end was cut by 7 bases, the J end by 1 base, with 14 bases between. This CDR3 spans 15 amino acids. Germline CDR1 MNHNS, CDR2 SASEGT. CDR3 protein: CASTDGSWSGNTIYF. In DNA, the CDR3 is TGTGCCAGCACCGACGGGAGTTGGTCTGGAAACACCATATATTTT.

This clone was detected a few times. This sequence joins TRBV11-2 and TRBJ2-7, with D possibly TRBD2 on 7 matching bases. The CDR3 sequence is 15 residues long. The V gene's germline CDR1 is SGHAT and CDR2 FQNNGV. The V end lost 0 bases, the J end lost 2 bases, and 11 bases lay between the germline ends. The CDR3 here is CASSLEAGAAYEQYF. CDR3 DNA: TGTGCCAGCAGCTTAGAGGCGGGGGCTGCCTACGAGCAGTACTTC.

The V gene is TRBV27, the J gene TRBJ1-1, with D possibly matching TRBD1 (5 bases). Trimming took off 5 bases at V and 0 bases at J, with 7 bases between the two ends. CDR1 is MNHEY, CDR2 SMNVEV, per germline (reference sequence). This CDR3 contains 13 residues. DNA of the CDR3: TGTGCCAGCAGTACAGGCATGAACACTGAAGCTTTCTTT. Amino acids: CASSTGMNTEAFF.

This clone was seen a few times. The rearrangement uses TRBV5-5 and TRBJ2-7, with D unresolved. Germline V lookup: CDR1 SGHKS, CDR2 YYEKEE (reference sequence). The CDR3 sequence is 16 residues long. Trimming removed 0 bases from V and 2 bases from J, with 15 bases in between. CDR3 DNA: TGTGCCAGCAGCTTGGATCCGGAGCTGTGGGCCTACGAGCAGTACTTC. This translates into CASSLDPELWAYEQYF.

This chain uses TRBV6-5 with TRBJ2-3, with TRBD2 matching over 8 bases. The CDR3 length is 15 residues. V shed 5 bases, J shed 0 bases, and the junction held 4 bases outside the gene matches. The germline gives CDR1 MNHEY, CDR2 SVGAGI. The CDR3 is CASSILAASTDTQYF. CDR3 DNA sequence: TGTGCCAGCAGTATACTAGCGGCAAGCACAGATACGCAGTATTTT.

This clone occurred a few times. The chain links TRBV11-2 to TRBJ2-5; 9 bases are shared with TRBD2. The germline V gene has CDR1 SGHAT and CDR2 FQNNGV. This CDR3 comprises 18 residues. V gave up 3 bases and J gave up 5 bases; unmatched junction bases: 16. The CDR3: CASSFFVGGQLAGETQYF. The CDR3, as DNA: TGTGCCAGCAGCTTTTTTGTGGGGGGGCAGCTAGCGGGGGAGACCCAGTACTTC.

The V call is TRBV5-5, the J call TRBJ2-7; 7 bases line up with TRBD1. The V gene end was trimmed by 0 bases and the J gene end by 1 base; junction bases not matched to a gene: 1. Germline V gene data show CDR1 as SGHKS and CDR2 as YYEKEE (reference sequence). This CDR3 spans 14 amino acids. DNA for the CDR3: TGTGCCAGCAGCTTGGAGGGACAGTCCTACGAGCAGTACTTC. This gives the protein CASSLEGQSYEQYF.

This chain connects TRBV7-9 to TRBJ1-3, with 7 bases that match TRBD1. The CDR3 runs to 16 residues. V lost 4 bases and J lost 4; bases outside the gene matches: 10. Germline V gene sequence: CDR1 SEHNR, CDR2 FQNEAQ (reference sequence). CDR3: CASSSLTGLNGNTIYF. The CDR3 nucleotides are TGTGCCAGCAGCTCCCTGACAGGGTTGAACGGAAACACCATATATTTT.

V is TRBV4-2 and J is TRBJ2-3; 8 bases map to TRBD2. The CDR3 is 16 amino acids. With V trimmed by 3 bases and J by 1 base, 6 bases remained unmatched. The germline V gene has CDR1 LGHNA and CDR2 YNFKEQ. The CDR3: CASSQEAGDRTDTQYF. For the CDR3, the DNA is TGTGCCAGCAGCCAGGAAGCGGGAGACCGCACAGATACGCAGTATTTT.

This chain connects TRBV19 to TRBJ2-7; the match to TRBD1 covers 9 bases. V shed 7 bases, J shed 4 bases, and the junction held 8 bases outside the gene matches. Germline V gene sequence: CDR1 LNHDA, CDR2 SQIVND (reference sequence). The CDR3 covers 14 residues. The CDR3 loop is CASNPGQGWYEQYF. The DNA of the CDR3 is TGTGCCAGTAACCCGGGACAGGGATGGTACGAGCAGTACTTC.

This CDR3 is CASSPTPAGGPPYNEQFF. The CDR3 nucleotides are TGTGCCAGCAGTCCCACCCCAGCGGGGGGGCCCCCCTACAATGAGCAGTTCTTC. V and J are TRBV27 and TRBJ2-1, with 10 bases aligning to TRBD2. CDR3 length: 18 residues. The junction had 12 bases not matched to a gene; V was cut back by 5 bases and J by 2 bases. Per the germline V gene, CDR1 is MNHEY and CDR2 is SMNVEV (reference sequence).